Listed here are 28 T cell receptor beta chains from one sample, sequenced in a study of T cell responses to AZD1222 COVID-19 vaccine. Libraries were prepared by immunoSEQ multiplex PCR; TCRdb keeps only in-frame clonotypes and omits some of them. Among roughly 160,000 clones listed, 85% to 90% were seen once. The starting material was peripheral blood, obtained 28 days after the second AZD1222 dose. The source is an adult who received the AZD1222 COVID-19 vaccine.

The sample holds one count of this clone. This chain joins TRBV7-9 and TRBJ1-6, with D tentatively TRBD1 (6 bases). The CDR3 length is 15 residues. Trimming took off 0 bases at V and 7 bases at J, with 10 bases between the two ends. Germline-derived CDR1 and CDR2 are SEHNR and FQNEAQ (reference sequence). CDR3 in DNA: TGTGCCAGCAGCTTAGCGGGGGGGCAGAATTCACCCCTCCACTTT. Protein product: CASSLAGGQNSPLHF.

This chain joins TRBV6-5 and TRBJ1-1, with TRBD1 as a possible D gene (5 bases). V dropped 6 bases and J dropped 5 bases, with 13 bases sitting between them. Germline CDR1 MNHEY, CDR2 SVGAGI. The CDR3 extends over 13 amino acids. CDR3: CASSHGGFTEAFF. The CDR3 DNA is TGTGCCAGCAGCCACGGGGGGTTTACTGAAGCTTTCTTT.

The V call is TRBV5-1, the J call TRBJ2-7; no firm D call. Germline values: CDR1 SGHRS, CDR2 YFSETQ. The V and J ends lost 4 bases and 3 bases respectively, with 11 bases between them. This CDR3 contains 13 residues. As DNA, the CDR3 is TGCGCCAGCAGCCAAAGTCGGAGCTACGAGCAGTACTTC. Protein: CASSQSRSYEQYF.

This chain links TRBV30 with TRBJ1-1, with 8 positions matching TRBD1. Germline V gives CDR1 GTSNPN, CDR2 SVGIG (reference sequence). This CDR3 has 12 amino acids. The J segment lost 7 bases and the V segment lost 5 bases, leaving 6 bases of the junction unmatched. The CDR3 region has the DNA TGTGCCTGGTTTAGGGACAGGTATGAAGCTTTCTTT. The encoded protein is CAWFRDRYEAFF.

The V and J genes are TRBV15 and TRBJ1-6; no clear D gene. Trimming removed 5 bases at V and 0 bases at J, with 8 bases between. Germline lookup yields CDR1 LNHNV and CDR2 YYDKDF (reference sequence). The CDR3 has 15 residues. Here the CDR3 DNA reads TGTGCCACCAGCCCCCGGAGCTCCTATAATTCACCCCTCCACTTT. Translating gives CATSPRSSYNSPLHF.

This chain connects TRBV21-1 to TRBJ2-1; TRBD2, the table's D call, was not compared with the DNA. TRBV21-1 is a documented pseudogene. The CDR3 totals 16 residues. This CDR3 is CASSKWGGKSYNEQFF. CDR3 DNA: TGTGCCAGCAGCAAATGGGGGGGCAAATCCTACAATGAGCAGTTCTTC.

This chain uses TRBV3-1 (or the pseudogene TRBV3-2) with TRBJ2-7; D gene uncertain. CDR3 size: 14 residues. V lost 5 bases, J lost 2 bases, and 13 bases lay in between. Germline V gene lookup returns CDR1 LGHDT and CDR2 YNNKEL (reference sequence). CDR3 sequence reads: CASSTTVTAYEQYF. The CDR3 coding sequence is TGTGCCAGCAGCACGACGGTGACTGCCTACGAGCAGTACTTC.

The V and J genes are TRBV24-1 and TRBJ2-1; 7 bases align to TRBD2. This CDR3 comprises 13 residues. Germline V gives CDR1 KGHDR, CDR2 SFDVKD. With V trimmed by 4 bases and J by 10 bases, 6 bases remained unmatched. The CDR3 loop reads CATSDTGLLEQFF. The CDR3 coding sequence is TGTGCCACCAGTGACACGGGACTACTAGAGCAGTTCTTC.

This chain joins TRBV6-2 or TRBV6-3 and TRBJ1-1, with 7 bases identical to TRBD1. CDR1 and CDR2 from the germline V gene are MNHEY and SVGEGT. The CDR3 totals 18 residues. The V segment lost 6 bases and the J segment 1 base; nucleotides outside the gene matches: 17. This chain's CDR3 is CASSRQGGSQRPNTEAFF. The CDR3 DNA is TGTGCCAGCAGCCGCCAAGGGGGCTCCCAACGGCCGAACACTGAAGCTTTCTTT.

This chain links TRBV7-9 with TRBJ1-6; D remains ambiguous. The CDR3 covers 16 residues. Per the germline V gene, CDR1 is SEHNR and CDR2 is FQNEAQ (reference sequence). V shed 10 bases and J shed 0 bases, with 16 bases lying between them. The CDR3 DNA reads TGTGCCATCCCTTACACCGGGAGCTCCTATAATTCACCCCTCCACTTT. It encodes CAIPYTGSSYNSPLHF.

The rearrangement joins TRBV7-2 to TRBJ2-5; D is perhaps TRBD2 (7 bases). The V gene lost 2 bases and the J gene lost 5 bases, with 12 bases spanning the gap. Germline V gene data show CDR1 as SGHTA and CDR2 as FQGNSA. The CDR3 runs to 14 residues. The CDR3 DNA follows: TGTGCCAGCAGCTTACTGGGGGGGCAGGAGACCCAGTACTTC. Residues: CASSLLGGQETQYF.

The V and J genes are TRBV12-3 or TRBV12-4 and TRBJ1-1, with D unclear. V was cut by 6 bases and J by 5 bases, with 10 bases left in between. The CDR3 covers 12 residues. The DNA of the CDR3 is TGTGCCAGCAGCCTTCCGGGGACTGAAGCTTTCTTT. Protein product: CASSLPGTEAFF.

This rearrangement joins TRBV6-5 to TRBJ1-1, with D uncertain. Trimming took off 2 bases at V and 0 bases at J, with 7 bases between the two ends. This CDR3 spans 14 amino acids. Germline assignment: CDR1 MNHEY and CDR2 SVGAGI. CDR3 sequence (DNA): TGTGCCAGCAGTTACGATGCACTGAACACTGAAGCTTTCTTT. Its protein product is CASSYDALNTEAFF.

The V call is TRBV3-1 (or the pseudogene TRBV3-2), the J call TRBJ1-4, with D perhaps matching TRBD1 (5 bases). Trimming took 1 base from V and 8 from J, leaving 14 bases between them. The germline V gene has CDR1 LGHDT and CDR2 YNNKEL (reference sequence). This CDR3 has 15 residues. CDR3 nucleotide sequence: TGTGCCAGCAGCCAAGCCCCGACAGCGGGGGAAAAACTGTTTTTT. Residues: CASSQAPTAGEKLFF.

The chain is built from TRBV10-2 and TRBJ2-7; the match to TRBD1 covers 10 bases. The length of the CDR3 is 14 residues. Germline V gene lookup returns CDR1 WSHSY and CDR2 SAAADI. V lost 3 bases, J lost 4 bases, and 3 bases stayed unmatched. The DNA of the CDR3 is TGCGCCAGCAGTGAAAGGACAGGGGGATACGAGCAGTACTTC. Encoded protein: CASSERTGGYEQYF.

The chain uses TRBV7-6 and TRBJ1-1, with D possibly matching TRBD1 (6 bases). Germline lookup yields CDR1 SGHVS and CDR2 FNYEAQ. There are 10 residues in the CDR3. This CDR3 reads CAAGGIEAFF. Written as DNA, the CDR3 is TGTGCAGCTGGGGGCATTGAAGCTTTCTTT.

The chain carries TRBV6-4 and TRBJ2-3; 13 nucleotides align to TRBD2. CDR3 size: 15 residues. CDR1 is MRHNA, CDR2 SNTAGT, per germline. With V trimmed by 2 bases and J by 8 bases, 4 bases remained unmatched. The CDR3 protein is CASSDTSGGASTQYF. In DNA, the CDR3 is TGTGCCAGCAGTGACACTAGCGGGGGGGCGAGTACGCAGTATTTT.

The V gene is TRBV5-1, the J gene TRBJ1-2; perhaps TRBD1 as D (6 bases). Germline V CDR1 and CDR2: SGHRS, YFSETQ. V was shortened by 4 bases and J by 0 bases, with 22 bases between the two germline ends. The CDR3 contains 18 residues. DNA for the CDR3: TGCGCCAGCAGCCGGTCGACAGGAGGTTTGGGATCTAACTATGGCTACACCTTC. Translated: CASSRSTGGLGSNYGYTF.

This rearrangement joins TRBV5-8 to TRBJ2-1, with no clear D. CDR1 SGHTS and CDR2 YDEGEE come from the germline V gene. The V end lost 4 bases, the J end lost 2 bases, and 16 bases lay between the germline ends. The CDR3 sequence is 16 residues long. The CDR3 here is CASSTSYSPPYNEQFF. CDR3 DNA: TGTGCCAGCAGCACGAGTTACAGTCCCCCCTACAATGAGCAGTTCTTC. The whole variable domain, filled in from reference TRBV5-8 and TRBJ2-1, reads EAGVTQSPTHLIKTRGQQATLRCSPISGHTSVYWYQQALGLGLQFLLWYDEGEERNRGNFPPRFSGRQFPNYSSELNVNALELEDSALYLCASSTSYSPPYNEQFFGPGTRLTVL.

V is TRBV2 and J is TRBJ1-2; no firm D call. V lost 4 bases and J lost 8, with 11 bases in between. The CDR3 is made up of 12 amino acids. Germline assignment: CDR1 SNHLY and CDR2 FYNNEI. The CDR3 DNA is TGTGCCAGCAGTGTTAGGCAAGGGGGCTACACCTTC. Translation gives CASSVRQGGYTF.

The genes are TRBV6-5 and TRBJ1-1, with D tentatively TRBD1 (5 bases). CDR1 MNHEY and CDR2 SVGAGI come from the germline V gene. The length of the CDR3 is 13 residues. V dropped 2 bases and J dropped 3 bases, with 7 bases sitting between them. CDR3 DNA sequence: TGTGCCAGCAGTTACACGGGGGACACTGAAGCTTTCTTT. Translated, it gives CASSYTGDTEAFF.

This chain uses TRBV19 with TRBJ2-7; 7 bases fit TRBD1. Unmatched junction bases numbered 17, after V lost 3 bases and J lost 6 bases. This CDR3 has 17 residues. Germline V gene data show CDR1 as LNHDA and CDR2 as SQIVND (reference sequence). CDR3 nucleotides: TGTGCCAGTAGTATCTTCCCCACGACAGGGTGGGACAGCGAGCAGTACTTC. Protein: CASSIFPTTGWDSEQYF.

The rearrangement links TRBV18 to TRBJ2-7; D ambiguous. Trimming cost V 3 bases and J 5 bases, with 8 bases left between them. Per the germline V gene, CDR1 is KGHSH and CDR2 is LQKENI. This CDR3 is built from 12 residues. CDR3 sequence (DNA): TGTGCCAGCTCACCCTTCCCCGACGAGCAGTACTTC. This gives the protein CASSPFPDEQYF.

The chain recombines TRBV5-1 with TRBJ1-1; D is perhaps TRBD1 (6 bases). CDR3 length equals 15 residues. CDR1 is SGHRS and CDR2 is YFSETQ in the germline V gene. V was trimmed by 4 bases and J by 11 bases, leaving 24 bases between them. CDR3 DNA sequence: TGCGCCAGCAGCCCCCTCGGGGGGGCCAAGGTCGGGGCTTTCTTT. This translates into CASSPLGGAKVGAFF.

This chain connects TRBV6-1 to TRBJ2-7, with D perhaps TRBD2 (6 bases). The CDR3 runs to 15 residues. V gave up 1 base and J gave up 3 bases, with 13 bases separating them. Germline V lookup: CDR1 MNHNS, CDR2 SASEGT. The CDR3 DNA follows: TGTGCCAGCAGTGAAGGGAGCGGGCTCGTCTACGAGCAGTACTTC. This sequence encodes CASSEGSGLVYEQYF.

CDR3 coding DNA: TGTGCCAGTCACTCCCAGGGGGCTCAAGACTATGGCTACACCTTC. Its protein is CASHSQGAQDYGYTF. This sequence joins TRBV19 and TRBJ1-2, with 8 bases matching TRBD1. The CDR3 spans 15 residues. Germline trimming cut 8 bases from V and 3 bases from J; bases unmatched to any gene: 11. The germline V gene has CDR1 LNHDA and CDR2 SQIVND (reference sequence).

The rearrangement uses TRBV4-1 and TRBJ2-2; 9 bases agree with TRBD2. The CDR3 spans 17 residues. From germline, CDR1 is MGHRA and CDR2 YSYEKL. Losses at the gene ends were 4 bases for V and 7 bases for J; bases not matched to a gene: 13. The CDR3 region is CASSLPRAGGQGGELFF. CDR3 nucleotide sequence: TGCGCCAGCAGCCTCCCCAGAGCGGGGGGCCAGGGCGGGGAGCTGTTTTTT.

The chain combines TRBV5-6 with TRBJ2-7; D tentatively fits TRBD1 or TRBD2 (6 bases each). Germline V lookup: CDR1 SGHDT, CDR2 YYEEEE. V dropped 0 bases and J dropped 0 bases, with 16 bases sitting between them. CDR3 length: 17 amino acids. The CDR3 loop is CASSLGVRGPSSYEQYF. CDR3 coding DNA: TGTGCCAGCAGCTTGGGGGTTCGGGGGCCGAGCTCCTACGAGCAGTACTTC.